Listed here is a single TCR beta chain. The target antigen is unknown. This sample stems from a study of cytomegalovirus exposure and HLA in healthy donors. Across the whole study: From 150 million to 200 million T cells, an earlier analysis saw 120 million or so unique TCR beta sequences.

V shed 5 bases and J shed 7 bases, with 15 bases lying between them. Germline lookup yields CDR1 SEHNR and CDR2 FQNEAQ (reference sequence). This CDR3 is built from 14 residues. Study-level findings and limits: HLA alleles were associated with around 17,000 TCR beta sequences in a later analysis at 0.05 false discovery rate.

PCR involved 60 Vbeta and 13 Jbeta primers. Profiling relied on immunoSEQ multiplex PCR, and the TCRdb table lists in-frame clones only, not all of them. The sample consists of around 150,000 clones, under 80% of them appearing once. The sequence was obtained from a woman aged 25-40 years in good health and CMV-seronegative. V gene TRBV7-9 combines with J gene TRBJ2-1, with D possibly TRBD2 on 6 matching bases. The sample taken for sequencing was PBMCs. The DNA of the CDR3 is TGTGCCAGCAGCAACCGGGGGACCGATAATGAGCAGTTCTTC. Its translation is CASSNRGTDNEQFF.